These 16 T cell receptor beta chains originate from one sample sequenced in a study of a mutant IDH1 vaccine in newly diagnosed glioma (dated by TCRdb to the early 2020s). Read against the paper, the sample's time point label means: week 23, last vaccination. Each vaccine dose was 300 ug of a 20-mer mutant IDH1 peptide in Montanide, given subcutaneously with topical imiquimod. Library construction relied on the immunoSEQ multiplex PCR assay. Sourced from immuneACCESS, this table was stored by TCRdb with only in-frame sequences that have V and J called. A share of the clones is absent; for the studies checked, an unresolved V gene accounts for under half, and the remainder has no known explanation. This sample holds 70,000 to 90,000 clones; roughly 85% were observed only once. The ten largest clonotypes hold roughly 2.2% of the sample. Antigens for these TCRs are unknown. Specimen: PBMCs, collected from a glioma patient whose treatment included an IDH1 peptide vaccine. The source is a man aged 25 to 45 with glioma. Some clones in this sample may be carry-over from other donors' samples.

The V call is TRBV27, the J call TRBJ2-3; perhaps TRBD1 as D (6 bases). The germline gives CDR1 MNHEY, CDR2 SMNVEV (reference sequence). The CDR3 is 15 amino acids. V lost 1 base and J lost 4, with 12 bases in between. The DNA of the CDR3 is TGTGCCAGCAGTTTATACAGGGCTAACCCAGATACGCAGTATTTT. Protein sequence: CASSLYRANPDTQYF.

V and J are TRBV27 and TRBJ2-1; D is perhaps TRBD2 (7 bases). Germline V gene lookup returns CDR1 MNHEY and CDR2 SMNVEV (reference sequence). The V and J ends lost 6 bases and 5 bases respectively, with 14 bases between them. This CDR3 has 14 residues. DNA for the CDR3: TGTGCCAGCAGGAGAGGGGGGGTAAACAATGAGCAGTTCTTC. Encoded protein: CASRRGGVNNEQFF.

The rearrangement joins TRBV19 to TRBJ1-2; D might be TRBD1 (6 bases). The CDR3 is 16 amino acids. CDR1 is LNHDA and CDR2 is SQIVND in the germline V gene (reference sequence). Trimming took 5 bases from V and 4 from J, leaving 20 bases between them. The CDR3 here is CASSLTGTLNPYGYTF. In DNA, the CDR3 is TGTGCCAGTAGTCTAACCGGGACACTGAACCCCTATGGCTACACCTTC. The whole variable domain, filled in from reference TRBV19 and TRBJ1-2, reads DGGITQSPKYLFRKEGQNVTLSCEQNLNHDAMYWYRQDPGQGLRLIYYSQIVNDFQKGDIAEGYSVSREKKESFPLTVTSAQKNPTAFYLCASSLTGTLNPYGYTFGSGTRLTVV.

The gene calls are TRBV5-1 and TRBJ1-2; a weak D match, TRBD1 (6 bases). The V gene's germline CDR1 is SGHRS and CDR2 YFSETQ. Deletions cut 0 bases from V and 4 bases from J, with 13 bases between. This CDR3 spans 15 amino acids. The CDR3: CASSLAGGAGYGYTF. In nucleotides, the CDR3 is TGCGCCAGCAGCTTGGCGGGGGGCGCGGGCTATGGCTACACCTTC.

This chain connects TRBV5-1 to TRBJ1-2, with D perhaps TRBD1 (6 bases). The CDR3 length is 13 residues. V was shortened by 4 bases and J by 8 bases, with 15 bases between the two germline ends. Germline V gives CDR1 SGHRS, CDR2 YFSETQ. The CDR3 sequence is CASSVYRVEGYTF. CDR3 nucleotide sequence: TGCGCCAGCAGCGTATACAGGGTCGAGGGCTACACCTTC.

The chain recombines TRBV6-5 with TRBJ1-2; D may be TRBD1 (5 bases). Germline loops: CDR1 MNHEY, CDR2 SVGAGI. Trimming left V 5 bases short and J 4 bases short, with 14 bases between. The CDR3 has 14 amino acids. In DNA, the CDR3 is TGTGCCAGCAGTCCCAGGGCGCGTTCCTATGGCTACACCTTC. This sequence encodes CASSPRARSYGYTF.

The rearrangement joins TRBV5-6 to TRBJ2-3; 15 bases are a match to TRBD2. Germline V gene lookup returns CDR1 SGHDT and CDR2 YYEEEE. The CDR3 sequence is 18 residues long. V trimming: 1 base; J trimming: 7 bases; junction bases outside the gene matches: 10. The CDR3 reads CASSLIGTSGGPMNTQYF. CDR3 DNA: TGTGCCAGCAGCTTGATTGGGACTAGCGGGGGGCCCATGAATACGCAGTATTTT.

The chain employs TRBV7-8 and TRBJ1-1; possible D gene TRBD1, 6 bases. CDR1 and CDR2 from the germline V gene are SGHVS and FQNEAQ. The CDR3 extends over 15 amino acids. V gave up 6 bases and J gave up 0 bases, with 14 bases separating them. The CDR3 spells CASSRWRGMNTEAFF. The CDR3 nucleotides read TGTGCCAGCAGTCGATGGAGGGGGATGAACACTGAAGCTTTCTTT.

The V gene is TRBV12-5, the J gene TRBJ2-1; TRBD2 matches 13 bases. V lost 5 bases, J lost 8 bases, and 9 bases stayed unmatched. The germline V gene has CDR1 LGHNT and CDR2 FRNRAP. The CDR3 sequence is 16 residues long. The CDR3 sequence: CASGLGLAGEIYEQFF. The DNA for the CDR3 is TGTGCTAGTGGTCTCGGACTAGCGGGGGAGATTTATGAGCAGTTCTTC.

The rearrangement joins TRBV27 to TRBJ1-2, with 12 bases identical to TRBD1. J was trimmed by 4 bases and V by 5 bases; bases with no gene match: 5. Germline CDR1 is MNHEY and CDR2 is SMNVEV (reference sequence). The CDR3 contains 15 residues. CDR3 sequence reads: CASSHRDRGPYGYTF. As DNA, the CDR3 is TGTGCCAGCAGTCACCGGGACAGGGGGCCCTATGGCTACACCTTC.

This chain links TRBV6-6 with TRBJ2-7; the D gene could be TRBD1 or TRBD2 (6 bases each). The germline CDR1 and CDR2 sequences are MNHNY and SVGAGI (reference sequence). This CDR3 region has 14 residues. Trimming took 4 bases from V and 5 from J, leaving 15 bases between them. As DNA, the CDR3 is TGTGCCAGCAGTTGGGGGGCGCAGTCCCACGAGCAGTACTTC. It yields the protein CASSWGAQSHEQYF.

In DNA, the CDR3 is TGTGCCAGCAGTGAAGTGGGAGGAGCGCCCCAGCATTTT. Protein sequence: CASSEVGGAPQHF. The V gene is TRBV6-1, the J gene TRBJ1-5; D remains unclear. The CDR3 totals 13 residues. CDR1 is MNHNS, CDR2 SASEGT, per germline. V was cut by 1 base and J by 9 bases, with 10 bases left in between.

This chain uses TRBV5-1 with TRBJ2-7; D not resolved. CDR3 length: 11 residues. V lost 1 base, J lost 5 bases, and 4 bases lay in between. Germline CDR1 reads SGHRS; CDR2 reads YFSETQ. The CDR3 DNA is TGCGCCAGCAGCTTGTACGACGAGCAGTACTTC. This gives the protein CASSLYDEQYF. Looking up the rest from reference TRBV5-1 and TRBJ2-7 gives the full variable domain: KAGVTQTPRYLIKTRGQQVTLSCSPISGHRSVSWYQQTPGQGLQFLFEYFSETQRNKGNFPGRFSGRQFSNSRSEMNVSTLELGDSALYLCASSLYDEQYFGPGTRLTVT.

This rearrangement joins TRBV7-3 to TRBJ2-3, with D perhaps matching TRBD1 or TRBD2 (5 bases each). Trimming removed 4 bases at V and 4 bases at J, with 9 bases between. Per germline, CDR1 SGHTA and CDR2 FQGTGA. The CDR3 totals 13 residues. Here the CDR3 DNA reads TGTGCCAGCAGCTCTCAGGGAGCAGATACGCAGTATTTT. It codes for CASSSQGADTQYF.

J is TRBJ1-4 and V is TRBV4-2, with D uncertain. Trimming shortened V by 4 bases and J by 2 bases, and 11 bases separated the two germline ends. Germline V lookup: CDR1 LGHNA, CDR2 YNFKEQ. There are 15 residues in the CDR3. The CDR3 sequence: CASSRTFGTNEKLFF. In DNA form, the CDR3 reads TGTGCCAGCAGCCGAACTTTCGGGACTAATGAAAAACTGTTTTTT.

The chain carries TRBV15 and TRBJ1-3; no reliable D call. From germline, CDR1 is LNHNV and CDR2 YYDKDF (reference sequence). This CDR3 has 15 amino acids. V gave up 0 bases and J gave up 4 bases, with 10 bases separating them. DNA of the CDR3: TGTGCCACCAGCAGAGATCCAGGCAGCGGAAACACCATATATTTT. Translation: CATSRDPGSGNTIYF.